One T cell receptor beta chain is described in this entry. Each CDR3 protein is one row after TCRdb ran MiXCR on the RT-PCR reads. The repertoire consists of about 680,000 distinct CDR3 sequences, with around 14% occurring once and the leading ten covering roughly 4%. The CDR3 has 13 residues. CDR1 is SGHAT and CDR2 is FQNNGV in the germline V gene. Deletions cut 3 bases from V and 6 bases from J, with 10 bases between. The chain links TRBV11-2 to TRBJ2-3, with no clear D. The TCR comes from a female donor in good health, serving as a healthy control. The sample consisted of memory CD4+ T cells from blood. DNA for the CDR3: TGTGCCAGCAGCTTGGGCTCCAGGGATACGCAGTATTTT. Protein sequence: CASSLGSRDTQYF.